The entry below gives a single T cell receptor beta chain sequence along with its context. A read error is possible here, since a much larger clone lies one base away. The record originates from a study of T cells in Graves' hyperthyroidism and ophthalmopathy. TCR beta CDR3 region amplification was performed from RNA transcripts. HTBI primers were used for first-round RT-PCR of the TCR CDR3. A single record per CDR3 protein comes from TCRdb applying MiXCR to the multiplex PCR reads. The table has about 560,000 distinct CDR3 sequences, roughly 17% seen once. Trimming at V came to 8 bases and at J to 2 bases, leaving 5 bases not matched to a gene. This CDR3 has 14 amino acids. Germline CDR1 is SNHLY and CDR2 is FYNNEI. Hyperthyroidism had been newly diagnosed in patients aged 18 to 65, and its duration was under 2 months.

The material sequenced was blood. The V call is TRBV2, the J call TRBJ2-3, with TRBD1 identical over 9 bases. The TCR was taken from a woman between 18 and 29 years old with Graves' hyperthyroidism. CDR3 DNA: TGTGCCAGCGGTTGGGACAGGGACACAGATACGCAGTATTTT. Protein product: CASGWDRDTDTQYF.